This TCR beta chain was observed in a study of T cells expressing NK-cell markers. The overall study: The eight sequenced donors comprised seven who were HCMV-seropositive and one who was seronegative.

TCRdb reprocessed the 5' RACE reads, with one entry per CDR3 protein and no DNA. The table lists 200,000 to 300,000 distinct CDR3 sequences. Worth noting for this clonotype: The antigen is unknown.

General study results and limits: In four donors, dominant clonotypes made up roughly 28.3-65% of CD3+CD56-NKG2C+ cells.

The CDR3 runs 14 residues. This clonotype originated in a woman aged 18-70 years in good health. This chain joins TRBV12-3 or TRBV12-4 and TRBJ1-2; lacking DNA, the TRBD1 call made by TCRdb goes unchecked. Sequencing was carried out using blood T cells: a sorted CD56 or NKG2C T cell subset, CD4+ or CD8+ T cells, or bulk PBMC T cells (not recorded which). The CDR3 spells CASTPGGSDYGYTF.